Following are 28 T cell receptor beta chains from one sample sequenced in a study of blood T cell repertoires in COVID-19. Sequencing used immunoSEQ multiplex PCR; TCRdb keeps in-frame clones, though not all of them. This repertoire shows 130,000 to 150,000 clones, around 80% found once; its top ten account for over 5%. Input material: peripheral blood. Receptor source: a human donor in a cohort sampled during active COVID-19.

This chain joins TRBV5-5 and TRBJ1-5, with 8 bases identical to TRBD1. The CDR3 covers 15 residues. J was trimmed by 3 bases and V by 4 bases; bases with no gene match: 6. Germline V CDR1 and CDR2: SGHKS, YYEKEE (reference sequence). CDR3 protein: CASSARTGPNQPQHF. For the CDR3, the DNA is TGTGCCAGCAGCGCGAGGACAGGGCCCAATCAGCCCCAGCATTTT. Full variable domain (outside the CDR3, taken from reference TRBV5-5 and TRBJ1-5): DAGVTQSPTHLIKTRGQQVTLRCSPISGHKSVSWYQQVLGQGPQFIFQYYEKEERGRGNFPDRFSARQFPNYSSELNVNALLLGDSALYLCASSARTGPNQPQHFGDGTRLSIL.

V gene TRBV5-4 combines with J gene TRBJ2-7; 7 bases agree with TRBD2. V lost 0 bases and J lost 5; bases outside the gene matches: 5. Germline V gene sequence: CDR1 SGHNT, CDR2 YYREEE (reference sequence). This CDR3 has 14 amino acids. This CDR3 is CASSLASAGDEQYF. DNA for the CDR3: TGTGCCAGCAGCTTGGCCAGCGCGGGGGACGAGCAGTACTTC.

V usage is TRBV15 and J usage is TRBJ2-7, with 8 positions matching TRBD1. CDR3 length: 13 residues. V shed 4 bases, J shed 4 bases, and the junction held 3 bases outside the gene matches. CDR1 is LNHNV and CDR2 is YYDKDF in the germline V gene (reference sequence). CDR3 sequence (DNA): TGTGCCACCAGCAAAGGACAGGGTTACGAGCAGTACTTC. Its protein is CATSKGQGYEQYF. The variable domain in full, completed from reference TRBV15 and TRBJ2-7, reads DAMVIQNPRYQVTQFGKPVTLSCSQTLNHNVMYWYQQKSSQAPKLLFHYYDKDFNNEADTPDNFQSRRPNTSFCFLDIRSPGLGDTAMYLCATSKGQGYEQYFGPGTRLTVT.

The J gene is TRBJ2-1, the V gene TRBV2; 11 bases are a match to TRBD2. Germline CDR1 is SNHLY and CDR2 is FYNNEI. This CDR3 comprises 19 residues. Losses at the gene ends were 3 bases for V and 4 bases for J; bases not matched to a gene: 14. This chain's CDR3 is CASSDPSSFLAGGYNEQFF. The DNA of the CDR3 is TGTGCCAGCAGTGATCCGTCCTCCTTCCTAGCGGGGGGATACAATGAGCAGTTCTTC.

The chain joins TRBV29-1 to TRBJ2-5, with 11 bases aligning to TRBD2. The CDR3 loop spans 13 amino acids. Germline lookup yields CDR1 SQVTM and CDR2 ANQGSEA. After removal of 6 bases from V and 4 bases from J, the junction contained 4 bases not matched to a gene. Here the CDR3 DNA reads TGCAGCGTCGTAGCGGGGGGGCCAGAGACCCAGTACTTC. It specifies CSVVAGGPETQYF.

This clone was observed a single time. The CDR3: CASSQGGGLSAYEQYF. CDR3 nucleotide sequence: TGCGCCAGCAGCCAAGGGGGGGGATTGTCAGCCTACGAGCAGTACTTC. This rearrangement joins TRBV4-3 to TRBJ2-7; TRBD2 agrees at 7 bases. The CDR3 is made up of 16 amino acids. V dropped 1 base and J dropped 2; count of bases not matched to a gene: 8. Germline CDR1 is LGHNA and CDR2 is YSLEER.

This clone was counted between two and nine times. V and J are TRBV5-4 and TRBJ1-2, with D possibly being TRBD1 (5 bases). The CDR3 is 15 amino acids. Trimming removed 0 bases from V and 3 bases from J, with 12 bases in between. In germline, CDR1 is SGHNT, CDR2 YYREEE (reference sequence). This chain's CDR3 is CASSLGGRADYGYTF. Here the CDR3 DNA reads TGTGCCAGCAGCTTGGGGGGGAGGGCTGACTATGGCTACACCTTC.

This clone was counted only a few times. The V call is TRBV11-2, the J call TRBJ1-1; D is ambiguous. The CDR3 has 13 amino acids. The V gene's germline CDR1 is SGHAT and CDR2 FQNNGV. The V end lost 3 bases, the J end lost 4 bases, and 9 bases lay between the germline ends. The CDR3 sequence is CASSFPGSTEAFF. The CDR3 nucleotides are TGTGCCAGCAGCTTCCCAGGATCCACTGAAGCTTTCTTT.

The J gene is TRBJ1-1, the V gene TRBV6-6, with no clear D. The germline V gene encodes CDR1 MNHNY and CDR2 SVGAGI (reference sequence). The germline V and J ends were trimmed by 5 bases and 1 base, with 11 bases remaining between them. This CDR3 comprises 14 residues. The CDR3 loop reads CASSPSTGNTEAFF. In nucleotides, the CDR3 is TGTGCCAGCAGTCCGTCGACGGGGAACACTGAAGCTTTCTTT.

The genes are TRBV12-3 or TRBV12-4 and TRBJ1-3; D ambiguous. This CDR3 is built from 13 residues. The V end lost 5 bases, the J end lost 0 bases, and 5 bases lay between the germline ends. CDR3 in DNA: TGTGCCAGCAGTCTAATCTCTGGAAACACCATATATTTT. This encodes CASSLISGNTIYF.

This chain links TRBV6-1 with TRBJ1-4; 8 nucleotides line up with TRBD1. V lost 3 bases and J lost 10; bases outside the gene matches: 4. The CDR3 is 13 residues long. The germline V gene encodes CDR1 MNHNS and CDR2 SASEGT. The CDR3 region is CASSEAQGAKLFF. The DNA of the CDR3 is TGTGCCAGCAGTGAGGCGCAGGGGGCAAAACTGTTTTTT.

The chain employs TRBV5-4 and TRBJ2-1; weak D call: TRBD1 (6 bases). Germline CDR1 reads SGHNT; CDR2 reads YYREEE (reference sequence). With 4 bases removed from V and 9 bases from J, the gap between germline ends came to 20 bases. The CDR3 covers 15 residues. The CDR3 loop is CASSRTGRTRGEQFF. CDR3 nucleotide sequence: TGTGCCAGCAGCAGGACGGGACGGACCAGGGGTGAGCAGTTCTTC.

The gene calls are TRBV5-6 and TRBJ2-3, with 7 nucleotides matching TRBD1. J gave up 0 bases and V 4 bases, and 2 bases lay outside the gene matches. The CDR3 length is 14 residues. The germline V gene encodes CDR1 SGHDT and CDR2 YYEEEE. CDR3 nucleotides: TGTGCCAGCAGCAGGGACAGTAGCACAGATACGCAGTATTTT. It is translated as CASSRDSSTDTQYF.

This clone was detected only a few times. The DNA for the CDR3 is TGTGCCAGCAGTGAGACAGGGGGCGCGGAGACTGAAGCTTTCTTT. This sequence encodes CASSETGGAETEAFF. V usage is TRBV6-1 and J usage is TRBJ1-1; 10 nucleotides agree with TRBD1. With V trimmed by 3 bases and J by 5 bases, 6 bases remained unmatched. Germline V lookup: CDR1 MNHNS, CDR2 SASEGT. This CDR3 spans 15 amino acids.

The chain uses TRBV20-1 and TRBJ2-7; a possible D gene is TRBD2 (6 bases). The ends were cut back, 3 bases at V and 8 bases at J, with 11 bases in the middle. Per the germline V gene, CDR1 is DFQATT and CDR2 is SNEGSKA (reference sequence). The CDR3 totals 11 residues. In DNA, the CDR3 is TGCAGTGCTAGTGGGGGGAGGCAGCAGTACTTC. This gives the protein CSASGGRQQYF.

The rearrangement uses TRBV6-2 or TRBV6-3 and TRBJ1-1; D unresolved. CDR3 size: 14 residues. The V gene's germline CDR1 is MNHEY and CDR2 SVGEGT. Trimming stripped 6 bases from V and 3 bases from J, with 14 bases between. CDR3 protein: CASSPDPEYTEAFF. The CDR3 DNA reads TGTGCCAGCAGCCCCGACCCGGAGTACACTGAAGCTTTCTTT.

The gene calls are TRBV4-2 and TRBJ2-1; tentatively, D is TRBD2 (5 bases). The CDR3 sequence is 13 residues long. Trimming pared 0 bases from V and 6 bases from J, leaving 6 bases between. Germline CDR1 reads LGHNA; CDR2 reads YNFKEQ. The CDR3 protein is CASSQDEGNEQFF. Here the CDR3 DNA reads TGTGCCAGCAGCCAAGATGAGGGCAATGAGCAGTTCTTC.

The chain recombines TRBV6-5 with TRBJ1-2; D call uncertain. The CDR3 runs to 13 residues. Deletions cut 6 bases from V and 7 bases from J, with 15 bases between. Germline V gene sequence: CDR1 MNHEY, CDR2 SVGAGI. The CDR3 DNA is TGTGCCAGCAGAACCCGAAGAGAGGGTGGCTACACCTTC. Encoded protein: CASRTRREGGYTF.

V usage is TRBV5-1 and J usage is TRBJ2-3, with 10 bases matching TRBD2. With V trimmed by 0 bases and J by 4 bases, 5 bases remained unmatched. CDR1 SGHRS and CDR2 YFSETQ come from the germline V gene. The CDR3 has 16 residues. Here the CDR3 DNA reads TGCGCCAGCAGCTTGGGCAGCGGGGGGGCCTCAGATACGCAGTATTTT. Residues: CASSLGSGGASDTQYF.

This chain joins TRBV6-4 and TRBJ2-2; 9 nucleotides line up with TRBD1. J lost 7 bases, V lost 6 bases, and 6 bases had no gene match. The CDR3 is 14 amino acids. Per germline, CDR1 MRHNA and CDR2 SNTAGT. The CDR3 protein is CASREDRGIGELFF. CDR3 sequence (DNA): TGTGCCAGCAGGGAGGACAGGGGCATCGGGGAGCTGTTTTTT.

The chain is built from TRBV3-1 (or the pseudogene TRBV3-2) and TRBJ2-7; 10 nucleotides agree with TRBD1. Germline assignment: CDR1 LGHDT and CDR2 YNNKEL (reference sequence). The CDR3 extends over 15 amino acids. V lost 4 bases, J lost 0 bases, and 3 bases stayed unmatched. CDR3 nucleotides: TGTGCCAGCAGCCCGGGGACAGGGGACTCCTACGAGCAGTACTTC. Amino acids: CASSPGTGDSYEQYF.

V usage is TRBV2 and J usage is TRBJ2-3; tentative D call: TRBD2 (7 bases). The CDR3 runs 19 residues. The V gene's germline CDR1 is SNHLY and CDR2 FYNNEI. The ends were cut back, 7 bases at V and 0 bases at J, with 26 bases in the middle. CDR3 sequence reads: CASIAPGGGALHSTDTQYF. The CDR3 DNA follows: TGTGCCAGCATCGCCCCTGGTGGGGGGGCTCTCCATAGCACAGATACGCAGTATTTT. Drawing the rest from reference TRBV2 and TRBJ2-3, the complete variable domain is EPEVTQTPSHQVTQMGQEVILRCVPISNHLYFYWYRQILGQKVEFLVSFYNNEISEKSEIFDDQFSVERPDGSNFTLKIRSTKLEDSAMYFCASIAPGGGALHSTDTQYFGPGTRLTVL.

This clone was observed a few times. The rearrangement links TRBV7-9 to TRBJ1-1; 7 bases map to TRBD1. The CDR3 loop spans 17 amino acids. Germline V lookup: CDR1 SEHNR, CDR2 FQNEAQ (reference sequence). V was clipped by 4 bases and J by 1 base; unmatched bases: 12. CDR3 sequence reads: CASSSETGKIKNTEAFF. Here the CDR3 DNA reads TGTGCCAGCAGCTCGGAGACAGGGAAGATCAAGAACACTGAAGCTTTCTTT.

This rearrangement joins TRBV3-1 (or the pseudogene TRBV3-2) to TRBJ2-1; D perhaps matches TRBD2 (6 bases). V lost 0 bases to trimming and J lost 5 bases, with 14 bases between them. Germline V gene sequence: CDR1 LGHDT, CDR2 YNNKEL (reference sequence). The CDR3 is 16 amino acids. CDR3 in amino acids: CASSQDRGWGDNEQFF. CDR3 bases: TGTGCCAGCAGCCAAGATCGGGGTTGGGGGGACAATGAGCAGTTCTTC.

The CDR3: CASSDDRGLGGNTIYF. CDR3 DNA sequence: TGTGCCAGCAGTGACGACAGGGGTTTAGGAGGAAACACCATATATTTT. The J gene is TRBJ1-3, the V gene TRBV6-1; the match to TRBD1 covers 8 bases. Trimming cost V 3 bases and J 4 bases; bases outside gene matches: 8. Germline V lookup: CDR1 MNHNS, CDR2 SASEGT. The CDR3 extends over 16 amino acids.

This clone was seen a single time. The CDR3 region is CASSQGYGSGVDTQYF. The CDR3 DNA reads TGCGCCAGCAGCCAGGGATATGGAAGCGGGGTGGATACGCAGTATTTT. The genes are TRBV4-3 and TRBJ2-3; the match to TRBD2 covers 7 bases. J was trimmed by 6 bases and V by 3 bases; bases with no gene match: 12. Per the germline V gene, CDR1 is LGHNA and CDR2 is YSLEER. The CDR3 covers 16 residues.

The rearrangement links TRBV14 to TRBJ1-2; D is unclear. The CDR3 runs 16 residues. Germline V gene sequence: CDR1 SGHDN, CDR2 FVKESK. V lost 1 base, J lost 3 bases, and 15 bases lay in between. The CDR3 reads CASSQGLGGLDYGYTF. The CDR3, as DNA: TGTGCCAGCAGCCAAGGACTAGGAGGGCTTGACTATGGCTACACCTTC.

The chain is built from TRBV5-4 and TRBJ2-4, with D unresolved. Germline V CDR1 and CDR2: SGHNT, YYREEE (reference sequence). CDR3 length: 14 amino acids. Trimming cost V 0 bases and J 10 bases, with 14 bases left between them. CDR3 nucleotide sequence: TGTGCCAGCAGCTTGGGGCAGGCCCCTGAGATTCAGTACTTC. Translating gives CASSLGQAPEIQYF.